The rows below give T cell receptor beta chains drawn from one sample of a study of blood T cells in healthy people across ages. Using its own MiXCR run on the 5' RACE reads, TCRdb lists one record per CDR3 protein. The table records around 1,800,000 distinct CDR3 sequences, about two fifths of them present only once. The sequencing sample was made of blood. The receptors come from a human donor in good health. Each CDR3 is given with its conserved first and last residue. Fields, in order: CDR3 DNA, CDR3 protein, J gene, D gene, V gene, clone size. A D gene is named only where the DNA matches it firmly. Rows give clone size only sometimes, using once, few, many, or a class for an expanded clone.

DNA: TGTGCCAGCAGCTCTCCGGGAGGATCCGAGCAGTACTTC
CDR3: CASSSPGGSEQYF
J: TRBJ2-7
D: TRBD2
V: TRBV6-5
size: few

DNA: TGTGCCAGCAGTTACAAGGAATGGTACTTC
CDR3: CASSYKEWYF
J: TRBJ2-4
D: -
V: TRBV28
size: few

DNA: TGTGCCAGCAGCGTGGGTGGGCCTATTCTAGAGACCCAGTACTTC
CDR3: CASSVGGPILETQYF
J: TRBJ2-5
D: -
V: TRBV9
size: -

DNA: TGTGCCAGCAGCAGAGCCGGGACTCAAAGAAACTATGGCTACACCTTC
CDR3: CASSRAGTQRNYGYTF
J: TRBJ1-2
D: -
V: TRBV7-2
size: -

DNA: TGTGCCATCAGTCCAGGGGGGTCGGCAGATACGCAGTATTTT
CDR3: CAISPGGSADTQYF
J: TRBJ2-3
D: -
V: TRBV10-3
size: -

DNA: TGTGCCAGCAGTACCTCGCTGCGGGGGGCAAGGGATACGCAGTATTTT
CDR3: CASSTSLRGARDTQYF
J: TRBJ2-3
D: TRBD2
V: TRBV6-2/TRBV6-3
size: -

DNA: TGTGCCATCAGTAGAGGACTAGCGGAAGAGACCCAGTACTTC
CDR3: CAISRGLAEETQYF
J: TRBJ2-5
D: TRBD2
V: TRBV10-3
size: -

DNA: TGTGCCAGCAGCCGAGGGAACGGCCTAAGCGCAGATACGCAGTATTTT
CDR3: CASSRGNGLSADTQYF
J: TRBJ2-3
D: -
V: TRBV7-9
size: few

DNA: TGCAGTGCAGAGACACAGGGGCAAAATTCACCCCTCCACTTT
CDR3: CSAETQGQNSPLHF
J: TRBJ1-6
D: TRBD1
V: TRBV20-1
size: -

DNA: TGCGCCAGCAGCCAAGAGCAAGCCTACGAGCAGTACTTC
CDR3: CASSQEQAYEQYF
J: TRBJ2-7
D: -
V: TRBV4-3
size: -

DNA: TGTGCCAGCAGTCAGGGGATCTATGGCTACACCTTC
CDR3: CASSQGIYGYTF
J: TRBJ1-2
D: -
V: TRBV4-2
size: many

DNA: TGTGCCAGCAGTGCGGCGAGGTCTGGCGCAGATACGCAGTATTTT
CDR3: CASSAARSGADTQYF
J: TRBJ2-3
D: -
V: TRBV12-3/TRBV12-4
size: -

DNA: TGCGCCAGCAGCCACTCTACAGGGCTTCCAAATGAGCAGTTCTTC
CDR3: CASSHSTGLPNEQFF
J: TRBJ2-1
D: -
V: TRBV5-1
size: -

DNA: TGCAGTGCTAGAGATGAGGGGACACCACAGGACTACAATGAGCAGTTCTTC
CDR3: CSARDEGTPQDYNEQFF
J: TRBJ2-1
D: -
V: TRBV20-1
size: -

DNA: TGTGCCAGCAGCTTTCGCCGGACAGGATGGGGGAATGAAAAACTGTTTTTT
CDR3: CASSFRRTGWGNEKLFF
J: TRBJ1-4
D: TRBD1
V: TRBV7-9
size: -

DNA: TGCAGTGCTAGAGTTGGCACGGCTTTTGAGTCCTACGAGCAGTACTTC
CDR3: CSARVGTAFESYEQYF
J: TRBJ2-7
D: -
V: TRBV20-1
size: -

DNA: TGTGCCAGCACACGAGACAGGGGATCAAGCACCGGGGAGCTGTTTTTT
CDR3: CASTRDRGSSTGELFF
J: TRBJ2-2
D: TRBD1
V: TRBV6-2/TRBV6-3
size: -

DNA: TGTGCCAGCAGCTTAATAGGTAGCGGGGGGTCGAACTCCTACAATGAGCAGTTCTTC
CDR3: CASSLIGSGGSNSYNEQFF
J: TRBJ2-1
D: TRBD2
V: TRBV7-3
size: few

DNA: TGTGCCAGCAGCTTAGTGGCAGGGAAGGGCTACACCTTC
CDR3: CASSLVAGKGYTF
J: TRBJ1-2
D: -
V: TRBV7-3
size: few

DNA: TGCGCCAGCAGCCAAACTGGGACGTCCCAAGAGACCCAGTACTTC
CDR3: CASSQTGTSQETQYF
J: TRBJ2-5
D: -
V: TRBV4-3
size: few

DNA: TGCGCCAGCAGCTTCAACGGGGCTAGCGGGGTCAGCACAGATACGCAGTATTTT
CDR3: CASSFNGASGVSTDTQYF
J: TRBJ2-3
D: TRBD2
V: TRBV5-1
size: -

DNA: TGCGCCAGCAGCCAAGAAGGTGGTGCAGGGATGTACCAAGAGACCCAGTACTTC
CDR3: CASSQEGGAGMYQETQYF
J: TRBJ2-5
D: -
V: TRBV4-3
size: -

DNA: TGTGCCAGCACCACAAGGGACAGGGACTACGAGCAGTACTTC
CDR3: CASTTRDRDYEQYF
J: TRBJ2-7
D: TRBD1
V: TRBV7-9
size: few

DNA: TGTGCCAGCAGCTTAGAGGGGCCGTCTAATCCTTATGGCTACACCTTC
CDR3: CASSLEGPSNPYGYTF
J: TRBJ1-2
D: -
V: TRBV7-2
size: few

DNA: TGTGCCACGGAAACCCTCCCAGGGGGACTAGGAGAGACCCAGTACTTC
CDR3: CATETLPGGLGETQYF
J: TRBJ2-5
D: -
V: TRBV7-2
size: few

DNA: TGTGCCATCAGTGACCGTTCTAGCGGCGGCACAGATACGCAGTATTTT
CDR3: CAISDRSSGGTDTQYF
J: TRBJ2-3
D: TRBD2
V: TRBV10-3
size: -

DNA: TGTGCCAGCAGAGGAACAGAGAACACCGGGGAGCTGTTTTTT
CDR3: CASRGTENTGELFF
J: TRBJ2-2
D: -
V: TRBV2
size: -

DNA: TGTGCCAGCTCCCGGGCCGGGGGGAAGTACGAGCAGTACTTC
CDR3: CASSRAGGKYEQYF
J: TRBJ2-7
D: TRBD2
V: TRBV18
size: few

DNA: TGCAGTGCTAGGGACCTAGGGGGATTGGCGGGCTACACCTTC
CDR3: CSARDLGGLAGYTF
J: TRBJ1-2
D: -
V: TRBV20-1
size: few

DNA: TGCAGCGGAGGAACCGGGACAGGGCGCTACGAGCAGTACTTC
CDR3: CSGGTGTGRYEQYF
J: TRBJ2-7
D: TRBD1
V: TRBV29-1
size: -

DNA: TGTGCCAGCAGCCAAGATTGGGACGGTCCACCCAACTATGGCTACACCTTC
CDR3: CASSQDWDGPPNYGYTF
J: TRBJ1-2
D: -
V: TRBV3-1
size: -

DNA: TGCGCCAGCAGCTTGTATCTCAACAGGGAGTCGGAGGGCTACACCTTC
CDR3: CASSLYLNRESEGYTF
J: TRBJ1-2
D: -
V: TRBV5-1
size: few

DNA: TGCGCCAGCAGCTTGGCCTCGGACAGGTTTTCAGATACGCAGTATTTT
CDR3: CASSLASDRFSDTQYF
J: TRBJ2-3
D: TRBD1
V: TRBV5-1
size: few

DNA: TGTGCCAGTACAACTGGCCGGGGAGAAAAACTGTTTTTT
CDR3: CASTTGRGEKLFF
J: TRBJ1-4
D: -
V: TRBV7-2
size: few

DNA: TGCGCCAGCAGCGGAGACTCTCGCATCAAAGAGACCCAGTACTTC
CDR3: CASSGDSRIKETQYF
J: TRBJ2-5
D: -
V: TRBV5-1
size: -

DNA: TGTGCCAGCAGTCCTAGCGGGTCCTACAATGAGCAGTTCTTC
CDR3: CASSPSGSYNEQFF
J: TRBJ2-1
D: TRBD2
V: TRBV12-3/TRBV12-4
size: many

DNA: TGTGCCAGCAGCTTATTCGGGCAGAATAATTCACCCCTCCACTTT
CDR3: CASSLFGQNNSPLHF
J: TRBJ1-6
D: -
V: TRBV11-1
size: few

DNA: TGTGCCAGCAGCGAAAACCCACAGGATCTAGCGCAGTATTTT
CDR3: CASSENPQDLAQYF
J: TRBJ2-3
D: -
V: TRBV9
size: -

DNA: TGTGCCAGCAGTCCGGGCGGGACGGGGGAGACCCAGTACTTC
CDR3: CASSPGGTGETQYF
J: TRBJ2-5
D: -
V: TRBV3-1
size: once

DNA: TGTGCCAGCAGTTTATTACCCCTCTCTGGGGCCAACGTCCTGACTTTC
CDR3: CASSLLPLSGANVLTF
J: TRBJ2-6
D: -
V: TRBV27
size: -

DNA: TGTGCCAGCCACGGGTCCGCGGACAGGGTCTCGGAGCAGTACTTC
CDR3: CASHGSADRVSEQYF
J: TRBJ2-5
D: TRBD1
V: TRBV6-6
size: -

DNA: TGTGCCAGCAGCTCCAGGGACGCCACCTACGAGCAGTACTTC
CDR3: CASSSRDATYEQYF
J: TRBJ2-7
D: -
V: TRBV7-9
size: -

DNA: TGTGCCAGCAGTGAATTAGGCACCGGGACTACTAAGTACTTC
CDR3: CASSELGTGTTKYF
J: TRBJ2-7
D: TRBD2
V: TRBV2
size: -

DNA: TGTGCCAGCAACCAAGACGGACGAGGTTCACCCCTCCACTTT
CDR3: CASNQDGRGSPLHF
J: TRBJ1-6
D: -
V: TRBV4-2
size: -

DNA: TGTGCCAGCAGCTACCAGGGGAGGCCGGGGGAGACCCAGTACTTC
CDR3: CASSYQGRPGETQYF
J: TRBJ2-5
D: -
V: TRBV12-3/TRBV12-4
size: few

DNA: TGTGCCAGCAGCCCCACACGGGGTCCCCATGGCTACACCTTC
CDR3: CASSPTRGPHGYTF
J: TRBJ1-2
D: -
V: TRBV7-2
size: -

DNA: TGTGCCAGCAGCGTATACTCGGGACAGCAAGAGACCCAGTACTTC
CDR3: CASSVYSGQQETQYF
J: TRBJ2-5
D: TRBD1
V: TRBV9
size: -

DNA: TGTGCCAGCAGCTTTTTGGGACTAGCGGGGATCAATGAGCAGTTCTTC
CDR3: CASSFLGLAGINEQFF
J: TRBJ2-1
D: TRBD2
V: TRBV5-6
size: -